These 12 T cell receptor beta chains were sequenced from one sample in a study of cytomegalovirus exposure and HLA in healthy donors. The PCR employed 60 Vbeta primers together with 13 Jbeta primers. TCRdb's table, derived via immunoSEQ multiplex PCR, lists solely in-frame clones and lacks some. The table has 130,000 to 150,000 clones, around 80% seen once. The sequenced material came from PBMCs. The origin of the receptors is a woman aged 40 to 50 in good health and CMV-seropositive.

V and J are TRBV30 and TRBJ2-7, with TRBD1 matching 8 bases. The CDR3 contains 14 residues. CDR1 is GTSNPN, CDR2 SVGIG, per germline (reference sequence). Trimming took 4 bases from V and 4 from J; bases not matched to a gene: 9. The CDR3 DNA sequence: TGTGCCTGGACGACAGGGACAGGCGGATACGAGCAGTACTTC. Translation gives CAWTTGTGGYEQYF. Full variable domain (rest looked up from reference TRBV30 and TRBJ2-7): SQTIHQWPATLVQPVGSPLSLECTVEGTSNPNLYWYRQAAGRGLQLLFYSVGIGQISSEVPQNLSASRPQDRQFILSSKKLLLSDSGFYLCAWTTGTGGYEQYFGPGTRLTVT.

The chain uses TRBV7-4 and TRBJ2-3, with TRBD2 as a possible D gene (6 bases). Trimming took 2 bases from V and 2 from J, leaving 17 bases between them. The CDR3 is made up of 17 amino acids. Germline lookup yields CDR1 SGHVT and CDR2 SQSDAQ. The CDR3 DNA sequence: TGTGCCAGCAGCTTAATGGGTGCTAGGGACTCCACAGATACGCAGTATTTT. Amino acids: CASSLMGARDSTDTQYF.

V is TRBV5-8 and J is TRBJ2-1; 11 positions agree with TRBD2. This CDR3 is built from 15 residues. Losses at the gene ends were 4 bases for V and 5 bases for J; bases not matched to a gene: 5. Germline CDR1 reads SGHTS; CDR2 reads YDEGEE. CDR3 loop: CASSRLAGIDNEQFF. The CDR3 DNA follows: TGTGCCAGCAGCCGACTAGCGGGGATAGACAATGAGCAGTTCTTC.

This chain uses TRBV9 with TRBJ2-3; a weak D match, TRBD2 (7 bases). The V and J ends lost 7 bases and 1 base respectively, with 16 bases between them. This CDR3 region has 15 residues. Germline assignment: CDR1 SGDLS and CDR2 YYNGEE. This chain's CDR3 is CASGLGGGGTDTQYF. The CDR3 coding sequence is TGTGCCAGCGGCTTGGGGGGGGGCGGCACAGATACGCAGTATTTT.

The gene calls are TRBV20-1 and TRBJ1-2; 7 bases map to TRBD1. Germline V lookup: CDR1 DFQATT, CDR2 SNEGSKA (reference sequence). The V gene end was trimmed by 4 bases and the J gene end by 11 bases; junction bases not matched to a gene: 1. This CDR3 region has 9 residues. CDR3 coding DNA: TGCAGTGCTAAGGGGGCTTACACCTTC. This codes for CSAKGAYTF.

This clone was found a few times. The junction does not match germline at one end; this may be a read error. The V gene is TRBV27, the J gene TRBJ1-5; D is perhaps TRBD1 (5 bases). From germline, CDR1 is MNHEY and CDR2 SMNVEV (reference sequence). CDR3 size: 14 residues. CDR3 sequence: CASSLYQGAPLVYF. The CDR3 DNA is TGTGCCAGCAGTCTCTACCAAGGGGCCCCATTGGTCTATTTT.

This chain uses TRBV7-9 with TRBJ1-5, with no clear D. Per the germline V gene, CDR1 is SEHNR and CDR2 is FQNEAQ (reference sequence). CDR3 size: 14 residues. V was trimmed by 5 bases and J by 0 bases, leaving 8 bases between them. The CDR3 loop reads CASSPTYSNQPQHF. The CDR3 DNA sequence: TGTGCCAGCAGCCCAACTTATAGCAATCAGCCCCAGCATTTT.

This sequence joins TRBV11-3 and TRBJ2-3; D is undetermined. V was clipped by 0 bases and J by 2 bases, with 6 bases between them. Germline CDR1 SGHNT, CDR2 YENEEA. This CDR3 contains 14 residues. The CDR3 nucleotides read TGTGCCAGCAGCTTAGACCGGTACACAGATACGCAGTATTTT. This sequence encodes CASSLDRYTDTQYF. The full variable domain, completed using reference TRBV11-3 and TRBJ2-3, is EAGVVQSPRYKIIEKKQPVAFWCNPISGHNTLYWYLQNLGQGPELLIRYENEEAVDDSQLPKDRFSAERLKGVDSTLKIQPAELGDSAVYLCASSLDRYTDTQYFGPGTRLTVL.

This clone has just a few counts. The chain employs TRBV28 and TRBJ1-4, with TRBD1 identical over 7 bases. Germline loops: CDR1 MDHEN, CDR2 SYDVKM. Unmatched junction bases numbered 6, after V lost 3 bases and J lost 5 bases. The CDR3 runs 15 residues. This CDR3 reads CASSLRDSLNEKLFF. As DNA, the CDR3 is TGTGCCAGCAGTTTGAGGGACAGCCTAAATGAAAAACTGTTTTTT.

The chain has TRBV28 and TRBJ2-2, with 7 bases fitting TRBD1. After removal of 8 bases from V and 0 bases from J, the junction contained 6 bases not matched to a gene. The CDR3 extends over 15 amino acids. Germline assignment: CDR1 MDHEN and CDR2 SYDVKM. CDR3 region: CASVLGTANTGELFF. In DNA, the CDR3 is TGTGCCAGCGTCTTAGGGACAGCGAACACCGGGGAGCTGTTTTTT.

This clone was observed a handful of times. The V gene is TRBV6-5, the J gene TRBJ2-1; D gene uncertain. The CDR3 loop spans 14 amino acids. The ends were cut back, 6 bases at V and 3 bases at J, with 12 bases in the middle. Germline-derived CDR1 and CDR2 are MNHEY and SVGAGI. CDR3 sequence (DNA): TGTGCCAGCAGGCCTTTTTCGGTCTACAATGAGCAGTTCTTC. Translating gives CASRPFSVYNEQFF.

This sequence joins TRBV5-6 and TRBJ2-5; perhaps TRBD2 as D (6 bases). The V gene's germline CDR1 is SGHDT and CDR2 YYEEEE. CDR3 length: 14 residues. Trimming took 7 bases from V and 2 from J, leaving 15 bases between them. This chain's CDR3 is CASGLRGIQETQYF. CDR3 DNA: TGTGCCAGCGGCCTCCGGGGGATACAAGAGACCCAGTACTTC. Using reference TRBV5-6 and TRBJ2-5 for the parts outside the CDR3, the full variable domain is DAGVTQSPTHLIKTRGQQVTLRCSPKSGHDTVSWYQQALGQGPQFIFQYYEEEERQRGNFPDRFSGHQFPNYSSELNVNALLLGDSALYLCASGLRGIQETQYFGPGTRLLVL.